The 25 T cell receptor beta chains given below trace back to one sample, sequenced in a study of blood T cell repertoires in COVID-19. Profiled with immunoSEQ multiplex PCR; TCRdb holds only in-frame clones, not every one. The profile shows approximately 320,000 clones, roughly 85% of them singletons. The sequenced material came from peripheral blood. Receptor source: a human donor in a cohort sampled during active COVID-19.

The J gene is TRBJ2-1, the V gene TRBV5-1; possibly TRBD1 for D (5 bases). Trimming took 2 bases from V and 6 from J, leaving 12 bases between them. CDR1 is SGHRS, CDR2 YFSETQ, per germline. This CDR3 has 14 residues. The CDR3 here is CASSFSAGINEQFF. In DNA form, the CDR3 reads TGCGCCAGCAGCTTTTCCGCAGGGATCAATGAGCAGTTCTTC.

This clone showed up just once. This sequence joins TRBV29-1 and TRBJ2-3; 7 nucleotides align to TRBD1. The CDR3 has 13 amino acids. Germline CDR1 and CDR2: SQVTM and ANQGSEA. The trim removed 4 bases at V and 6 bases at J, leaving 7 bases unmatched. The CDR3 protein is CSVAKQGMDTQYF. CDR3 DNA: TGCAGCGTTGCAAAACAGGGGATGGATACGCAGTATTTT.

The chain couples TRBV5-1 to TRBJ2-7; D might be TRBD2 (5 bases). Trimming took off 0 bases at V and 3 bases at J, with 13 bases between the two ends. The length of the CDR3 is 15 residues. Germline V gives CDR1 SGHRS, CDR2 YFSETQ. CDR3 DNA: TGCGCCAGCAGCTTGGAAGGATCGGGATACTACGAGCAGTACTTC. It codes for CASSLEGSGYYEQYF.

The chain links TRBV5-1 to TRBJ1-1; possible D gene TRBD1, 5 bases. Germline CDR1 and CDR2: SGHRS and YFSETQ. V was shortened by 4 bases and J by 11 bases, with 12 bases between the two germline ends. The CDR3 runs to 11 residues. The CDR3, as DNA: TGCGCCAGCAGCGGAGGGGAGTTGGCTTTCTTT. Translating gives CASSGGELAFF.

The CDR3 loop is CASSGLVARGEQYF. As DNA, the CDR3 is TGTGCCAGCAGCGGCCTAGTGGCCAGGGGCGAGCAGTACTTC. The chain links TRBV3-1 (or the pseudogene TRBV3-2) to TRBJ2-7; D is perhaps TRBD1 (6 bases). Germline V lookup: CDR1 LGHDT, CDR2 YNNKEL (reference sequence). The CDR3 sequence is 14 residues long. V was shortened by 5 bases and J by 6 bases, with 17 bases between the two germline ends.

The V and J genes are TRBV27 and TRBJ2-2, with a tentative D call TRBD1 (6 bases). Trimming shortened V by 5 bases and J by 3 bases, and 13 bases separated the two germline ends. Germline assignment: CDR1 MNHEY and CDR2 SMNVEV (reference sequence). The CDR3 is 15 amino acids. The CDR3: CASSPTGSDTGELFF. The CDR3 DNA reads as TGTGCCAGCAGTCCCACAGGGAGCGACACCGGGGAGCTGTTTTTT.

With respect to this clone: This sample also contains other DNA sequences that code for the same CDR3. The J gene is TRBJ1-1, the V gene TRBV14; a weak D match, TRBD1 (5 bases). The V gene lost 1 base and the J gene lost 4 bases, with 7 bases spanning the gap. The CDR3 sequence is 13 residues long. Per the germline V gene, CDR1 is SGHDN and CDR2 is FVKESK. The CDR3 nucleotides are TGTGCCAGCAGCCAAGGGAGGGGCACTGAAGCTTTCTTT. It codes for CASSQGRGTEAFF.

The chain has TRBV12-3 or TRBV12-4 and TRBJ1-2; 9 bases align to TRBD1. The CDR3 is 13 amino acids. The V and J ends lost 5 bases and 5 bases, in that order; junction bases with no gene match: 3. The CDR3 loop is CASSTGTGYGYTF. CDR3 DNA sequence: TGTGCCAGCAGTACCGGGACAGGGTATGGCTACACCTTC.

The chain is built from TRBV6-6 and TRBJ2-3; D remains unclear. CDR3 length equals 12 residues. Trimming pared 2 bases from V and 5 bases from J, leaving 5 bases between. Germline CDR1 and CDR2: MNHNY and SVGAGI (reference sequence). The DNA of the CDR3 is TGTGCCAGCAGTTACGGGCGAGATACGCAGTATTTT. This translates into CASSYGRDTQYF.

As for this clone: The germline gene is not matched at one end of the junction; a read error may be the cause. The CDR3 sequence: CASGLVGLYEQYF. The CDR3 nucleotides are TGTGCCAGCGGTTTGGTGGGGCTTTACGAGCAGTACTTC. V and J are TRBV28 and TRBJ2-7, with D perhaps TRBD1 (5 bases). The germline V gene encodes CDR1 MDHEN and CDR2 SYDVKM. This CDR3 region has 13 residues.

This sequence joins TRBV7-3 and TRBJ2-7; 7 bases fit TRBD1. V lost 4 bases, J lost 5 bases, and 5 bases stayed unmatched. The CDR3 loop spans 13 amino acids. The germline gives CDR1 SGHTA, CDR2 FQGTGA. The CDR3 loop reads CASSYGTGDEQYF. In DNA, the CDR3 is TGTGCCAGCAGCTACGGTACAGGGGACGAGCAGTACTTC.

The chain uses TRBV5-1 and TRBJ2-2, with D possibly matching TRBD1 (6 bases). Germline assignment: CDR1 SGHRS and CDR2 YFSETQ. CDR3 size: 19 residues. V lost 4 bases, J lost 0 bases, and 22 bases lay in between. Here the CDR3 DNA reads TGCGCCAGCAGCGCCGGACAGAAAATAATAGGATCGAACACCGGGGAGCTGTTTTTT. Protein: CASSAGQKIIGSNTGELFF.

The chain couples TRBV5-1 to TRBJ1-2; no definite D call. Germline CDR1 reads SGHRS; CDR2 reads YFSETQ. This CDR3 has 11 residues. V lost 0 bases and J 12 bases, leaving 9 bases between the germline ends. CDR3 protein: CASSLGGEHTF. Here the CDR3 DNA reads TGCGCCAGCAGCTTGGGCGGGGAGCACACCTTC.

The V gene is TRBV12-2, the J gene TRBJ2-7; the table's D call TRBD2 went unverified against the DNA. TRBV12-2 is assigned pseudogene status. CDR3 length: 15 residues. As DNA, the CDR3 is TGTGCAAGTCGCCGCGGGACTAGCGTCTCCTACGAGCAGTACTTC. Translation: CASRRGTSVSYEQYF.

The CDR3 here is CASSGSPGHLNSPLHF. CDR3 DNA: TGCGCCAGCAGCGGATCACCGGGACACCTTAATTCACCCCTCCACTTT. This chain joins TRBV5-1 and TRBJ1-6, with D maybe TRBD1 (6 bases). Trimming removed 4 bases from V and 6 bases from J, with 17 bases in between. Looked up from germline, CDR1 is SGHRS and CDR2 is YFSETQ. CDR3 size: 16 residues.

The chain couples TRBV29-1 to TRBJ1-2; a possible D gene is TRBD1 (6 bases). CDR3 size: 13 residues. V was shortened by 4 bases and J by 4 bases, with 13 bases between the two germline ends. Germline V gene data show CDR1 as SQVTM and CDR2 as ANQGSEA. Here the CDR3 DNA reads TGCAGCGTTGGCGCAGGGGCCCTCTATGGCTACACCTTC. Amino acids: CSVGAGALYGYTF.

As regards this clone: Other DNA sequences of this sample code for an identical CDR3. The chain couples TRBV5-1 to TRBJ2-2; a weak D match, TRBD2 (6 bases). This CDR3 has 17 residues. Trimming removed 0 bases at V and 0 bases at J, with 12 bases between. Germline V CDR1 and CDR2: SGHRS, YFSETQ. The CDR3 nucleotides read TGCGCCAGCAGCTTGGGTTCCGGGGGATCGAACACCGGGGAGCTGTTTTTT. This sequence encodes CASSLGSGGSNTGELFF.

The V call is TRBV14, the J call TRBJ2-7; D might be TRBD1 (6 bases). Trimming left V 4 bases short and J 1 base short, with 11 bases between. CDR3 length: 14 residues. Germline loops: CDR1 SGHDN, CDR2 FVKESK. In nucleotides, the CDR3 is TGTGCCAGCAGCCCCCGGGACAAATCCTACGAGCAGTACTTC. Encoded protein: CASSPRDKSYEQYF.

The chain uses TRBV6-5 and TRBJ1-1; 7 bases align to TRBD1. Trimming cost V 7 bases and J 4 bases; bases outside gene matches: 6. In germline, CDR1 is MNHEY, CDR2 SVGAGI. This CDR3 is 13 amino acids long. The CDR3 DNA is TGTGCCAGCACCCCCTCAGGGGGCACTGAAGCTTTCTTT. It specifies CASTPSGGTEAFF.

This chain connects TRBV11-3 to TRBJ2-2, with 9 bases matching TRBD1. The CDR3 spans 15 residues. With V trimmed by 5 bases and J by 5 bases, 6 bases remained unmatched. Germline values: CDR1 SGHNT, CDR2 YENEEA. CDR3 in amino acids: CASSRGQGSTGELFF. The CDR3 DNA follows: TGTGCCAGCAGCCGGGGACAGGGCTCTACCGGGGAGCTGTTTTTT.

The V and J genes are TRBV18 and TRBJ2-2; weak D call: TRBD2 (6 bases). V lost 3 bases and J 0 bases, leaving 14 bases between the germline ends. The CDR3 loop spans 17 amino acids. Germline V gives CDR1 KGHSH, CDR2 LQKENI. As DNA, the CDR3 is TGTGCCAGCTCACCGAATCGCGGGGTCACGAACACCGGGGAGCTGTTTTTT. Its translation is CASSPNRGVTNTGELFF.

J is TRBJ1-6 and V is TRBV2; the match to TRBD1 covers 7 bases. Trimming took 11 bases from V and 6 from J; bases not matched to a gene: 7. Germline values: CDR1 SNHLY, CDR2 FYNNEI. The CDR3 covers 13 residues. The CDR3 spells CAGGDRSNSPLHF. The CDR3 DNA is TGTGCCGGCGGGGACAGAAGTAATTCACCCCTCCACTTT.

This sequence joins TRBV14 and TRBJ1-1; no reliable D call. The germline CDR1 and CDR2 sequences are SGHDN and FVKESK. Trimming removed 2 bases from V and 1 base from J, with 5 bases in between. The CDR3 has 13 residues. The CDR3 loop is CASSQTENTEAFF. The CDR3 DNA follows: TGTGCCAGCAGCCAAACAGAGAACACTGAAGCTTTCTTT.

V gene TRBV6-5 combines with J gene TRBJ1-5, with 8 positions matching TRBD1. Germline CDR1 MNHEY, CDR2 SVGAGI. The CDR3 runs to 13 residues. Losses at the gene ends were 4 bases for V and 7 bases for J; bases not matched to a gene: 3. CDR3 amino acids: CASSFTGGQPQHF. The CDR3 nucleotides are TGTGCCAGCAGTTTCACAGGGGGACAGCCCCAGCATTTT.

The chain carries TRBV6-5 and TRBJ1-1; D gene ambiguous. Germline lookup yields CDR1 MNHEY and CDR2 SVGAGI. The CDR3 length is 15 residues. Between the trimmed V and J ends, which lost 6 bases and 5 bases, there was a span of 19 bases. The CDR3 loop is CASSQSNSGRTEAFF. CDR3 bases: TGTGCCAGCAGCCAATCAAACAGCGGCAGGACTGAAGCTTTCTTT.